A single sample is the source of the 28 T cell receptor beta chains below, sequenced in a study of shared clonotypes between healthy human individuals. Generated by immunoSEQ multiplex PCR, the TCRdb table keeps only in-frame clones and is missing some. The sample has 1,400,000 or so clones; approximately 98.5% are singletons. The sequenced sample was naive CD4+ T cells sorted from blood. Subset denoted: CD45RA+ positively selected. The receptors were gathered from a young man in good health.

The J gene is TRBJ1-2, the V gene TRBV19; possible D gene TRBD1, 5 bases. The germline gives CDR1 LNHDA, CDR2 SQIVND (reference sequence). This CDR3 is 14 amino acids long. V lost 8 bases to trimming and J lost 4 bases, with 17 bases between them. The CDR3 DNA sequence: TGTGCCAGTTCCTTTGGGGGAGGGGCCTATGGCTACACCTTC. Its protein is CASSFGGGAYGYTF.

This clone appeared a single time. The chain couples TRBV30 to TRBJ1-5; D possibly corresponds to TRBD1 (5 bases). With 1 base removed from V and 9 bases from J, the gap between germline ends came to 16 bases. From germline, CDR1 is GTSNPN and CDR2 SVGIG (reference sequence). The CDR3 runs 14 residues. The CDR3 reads CAWSGRGSPGPQHF. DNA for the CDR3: TGTGCCTGGAGTGGACGGGGGTCCCCAGGGCCCCAGCATTTT. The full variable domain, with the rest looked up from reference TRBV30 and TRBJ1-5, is SQTIHQWPATLVQPVGSPLSLECTVEGTSNPNLYWYRQAAGRGLQLLFYSVGIGQISSEVPQNLSASRPQDRQFILSSKKLLLSDSGFYLCAWSGRGSPGPQHFGDGTRLSIL.

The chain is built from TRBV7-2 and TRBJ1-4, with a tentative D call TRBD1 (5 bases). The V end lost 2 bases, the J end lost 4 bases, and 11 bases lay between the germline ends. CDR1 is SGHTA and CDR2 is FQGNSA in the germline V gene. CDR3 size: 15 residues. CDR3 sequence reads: CASSLLGALNEKLFF. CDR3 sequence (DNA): TGTGCCAGCAGCTTATTAGGGGCGCTTAATGAAAAACTGTTTTTT.

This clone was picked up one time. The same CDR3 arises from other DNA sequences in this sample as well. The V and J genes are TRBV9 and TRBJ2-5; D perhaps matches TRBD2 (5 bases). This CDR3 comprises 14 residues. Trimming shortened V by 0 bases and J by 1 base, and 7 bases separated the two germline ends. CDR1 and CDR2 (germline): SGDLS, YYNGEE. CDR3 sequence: CASSVGGPQETQYF. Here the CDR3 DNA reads TGTGCCAGCAGCGTAGGAGGGCCCCAAGAGACCCAGTACTTC. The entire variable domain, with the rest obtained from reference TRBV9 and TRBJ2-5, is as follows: DSGVTQTPKHLITATGQRVTLRCSPRSGDLSVYWYQQSLDQGLQFLIQYYNGEERAKGNILERFSAQQFPDLHSELNLSSLELGDSALYFCASSVGGPQETQYFGPGTRLLVL.

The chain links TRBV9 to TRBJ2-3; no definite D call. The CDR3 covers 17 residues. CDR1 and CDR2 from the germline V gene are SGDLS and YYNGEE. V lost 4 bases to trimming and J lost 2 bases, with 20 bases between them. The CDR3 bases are TGTGCCAGCAGCCCTAAAGGGCACACAACCCACACAGATACGCAGTATTTT. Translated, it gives CASSPKGHTTHTDTQYF.

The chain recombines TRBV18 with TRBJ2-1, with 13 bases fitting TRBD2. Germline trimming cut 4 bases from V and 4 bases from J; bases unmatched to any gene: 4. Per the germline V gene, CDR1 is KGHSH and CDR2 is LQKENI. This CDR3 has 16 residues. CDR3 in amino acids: CASSRETSGGYNEQFF. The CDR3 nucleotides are TGTGCCAGCTCACGAGAGACTAGCGGGGGGTACAATGAGCAGTTCTTC.

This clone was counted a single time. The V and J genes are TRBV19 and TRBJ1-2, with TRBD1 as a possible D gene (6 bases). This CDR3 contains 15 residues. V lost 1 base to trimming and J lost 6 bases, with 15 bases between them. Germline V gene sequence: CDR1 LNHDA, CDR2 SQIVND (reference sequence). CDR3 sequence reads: CASSIGPRGGHGYTF. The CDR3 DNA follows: TGTGCCAGTAGTATAGGCCCCAGGGGCGGTCATGGCTACACCTTC.

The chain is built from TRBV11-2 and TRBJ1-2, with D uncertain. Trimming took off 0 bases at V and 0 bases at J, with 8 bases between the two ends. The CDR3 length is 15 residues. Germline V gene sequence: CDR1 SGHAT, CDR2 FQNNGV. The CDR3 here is CASSLDFKANYGYTF. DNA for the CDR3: TGTGCCAGCAGCTTAGATTTTAAAGCTAACTATGGCTACACCTTC.

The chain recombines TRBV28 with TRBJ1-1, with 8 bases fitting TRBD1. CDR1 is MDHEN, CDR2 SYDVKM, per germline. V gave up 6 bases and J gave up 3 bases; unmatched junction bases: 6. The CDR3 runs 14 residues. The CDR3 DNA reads TGTGCCAGCAGCCCGGGACAGGCATACACTGAAGCTTTCTTT. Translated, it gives CASSPGQAYTEAFF.

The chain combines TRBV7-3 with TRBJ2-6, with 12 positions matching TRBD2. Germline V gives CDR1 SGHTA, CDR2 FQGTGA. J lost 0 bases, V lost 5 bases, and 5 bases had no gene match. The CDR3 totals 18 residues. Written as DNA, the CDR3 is TGTGCCAGCAGCCAAGGACTAGCGGGATTCTCTGGGGCCAACGTCCTGACTTTC. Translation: CASSQGLAGFSGANVLTF. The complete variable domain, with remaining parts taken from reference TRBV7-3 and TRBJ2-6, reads GAGVSQTPSNKVTEKGKYVELRCDPISGHTALYWYRQSLGQGPEFLIYFQGTGAADDSGLPNDRFFAVRPEGSVSTLKIQRTERGDSAVYLCASSQGLAGFSGANVLTFGAGSRLTVL.

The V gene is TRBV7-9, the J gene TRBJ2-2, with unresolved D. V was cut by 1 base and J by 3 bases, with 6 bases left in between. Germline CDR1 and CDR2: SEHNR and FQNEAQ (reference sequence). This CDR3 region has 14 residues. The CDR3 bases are TGTGCCAGCAGCTTAGTGGACGACACCGGGGAGCTGTTTTTT. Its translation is CASSLVDDTGELFF.

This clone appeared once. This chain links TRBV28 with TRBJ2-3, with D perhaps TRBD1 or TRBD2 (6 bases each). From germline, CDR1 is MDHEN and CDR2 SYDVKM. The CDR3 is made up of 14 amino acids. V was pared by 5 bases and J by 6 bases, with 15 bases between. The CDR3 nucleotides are TGTGCCAGCAGTCCCCGGGTAGGGGGGGATACGCAGTATTTT. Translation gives CASSPRVGGDTQYF.

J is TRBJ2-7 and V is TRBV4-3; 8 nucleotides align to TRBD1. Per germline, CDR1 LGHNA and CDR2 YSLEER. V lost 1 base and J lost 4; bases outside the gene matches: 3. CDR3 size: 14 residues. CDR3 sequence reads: CASSQGTGRYEQYF. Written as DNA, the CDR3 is TGCGCCAGCAGCCAAGGGACAGGGCGATACGAGCAGTACTTC.

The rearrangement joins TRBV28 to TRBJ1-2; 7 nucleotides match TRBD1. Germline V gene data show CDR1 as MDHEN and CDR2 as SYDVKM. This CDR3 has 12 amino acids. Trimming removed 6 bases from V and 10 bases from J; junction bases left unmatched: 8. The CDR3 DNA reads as TGTGCCAGCAGGTGGGGGACAGCGGTCTACACCTTC. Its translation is CASRWGTAVYTF.

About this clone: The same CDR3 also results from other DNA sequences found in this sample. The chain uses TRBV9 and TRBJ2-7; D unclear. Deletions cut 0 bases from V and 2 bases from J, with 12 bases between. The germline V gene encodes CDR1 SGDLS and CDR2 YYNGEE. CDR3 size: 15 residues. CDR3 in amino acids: CASSVEVGGTYEQYF. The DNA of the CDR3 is TGTGCCAGCAGCGTAGAGGTCGGCGGAACCTACGAGCAGTACTTC.

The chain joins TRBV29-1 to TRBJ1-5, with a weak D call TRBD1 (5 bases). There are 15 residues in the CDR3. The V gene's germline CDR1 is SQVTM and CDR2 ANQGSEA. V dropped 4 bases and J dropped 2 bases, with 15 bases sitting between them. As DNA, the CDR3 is TGCAGCGTTGCTCATGACAGTTGGGGCAATCAGCCCCAGCATTTT. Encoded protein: CSVAHDSWGNQPQHF. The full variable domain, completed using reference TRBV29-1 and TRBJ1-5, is SAVISQKPSRDICQRGTSLTIQCQVDSQVTMMFWYRQQPGQSLTLIATANQGSEATYESGFVIDKFPISRPNLTFSTLTVSNMSPEDSSIYLCSVAHDSWGNQPQHFGDGTRLSIL.

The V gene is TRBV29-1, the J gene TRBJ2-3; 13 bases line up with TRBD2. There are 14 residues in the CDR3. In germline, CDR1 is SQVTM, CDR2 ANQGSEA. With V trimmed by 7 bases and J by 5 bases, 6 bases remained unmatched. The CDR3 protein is CSGSGLAGLDTQYF. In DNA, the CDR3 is TGCAGCGGGTCGGGACTAGCGGGGTTAGATACGCAGTATTTT.

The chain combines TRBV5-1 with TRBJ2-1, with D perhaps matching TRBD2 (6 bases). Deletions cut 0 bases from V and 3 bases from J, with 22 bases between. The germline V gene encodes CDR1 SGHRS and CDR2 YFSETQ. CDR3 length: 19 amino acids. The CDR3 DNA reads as TGCGCCAGCAGCTTGGCTTTGGGCCTAAGCGGGCGAAACTACAATGAGCAGTTCTTC. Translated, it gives CASSLALGLSGRNYNEQFF.

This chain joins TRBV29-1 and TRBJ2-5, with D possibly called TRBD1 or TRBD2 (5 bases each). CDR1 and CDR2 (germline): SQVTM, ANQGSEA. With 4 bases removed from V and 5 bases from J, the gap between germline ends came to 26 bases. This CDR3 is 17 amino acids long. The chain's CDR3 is CSVVEGWGIQSGETQYF. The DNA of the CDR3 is TGCAGCGTTGTCGAAGGGTGGGGGATACAAAGTGGGGAGACCCAGTACTTC. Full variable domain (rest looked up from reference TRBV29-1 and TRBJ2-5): SAVISQKPSRDICQRGTSLTIQCQVDSQVTMMFWYRQQPGQSLTLIATANQGSEATYESGFVIDKFPISRPNLTFSTLTVSNMSPEDSSIYLCSVVEGWGIQSGETQYFGPGTRLLVL.

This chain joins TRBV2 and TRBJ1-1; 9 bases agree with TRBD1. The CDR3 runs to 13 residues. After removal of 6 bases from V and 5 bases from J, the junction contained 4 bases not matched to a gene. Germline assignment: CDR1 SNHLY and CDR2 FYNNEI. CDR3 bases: TGTGCCAGCAGAGGACAGGGGCAAACTGAAGCTTTCTTT. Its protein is CASRGQGQTEAFF. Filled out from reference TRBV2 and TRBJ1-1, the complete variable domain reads EPEVTQTPSHQVTQMGQEVILRCVPISNHLYFYWYRQILGQKVEFLVSFYNNEISEKSEIFDDQFSVERPDGSNFTLKIRSTKLEDSAMYFCASRGQGQTEAFFGQGTRLTVV.

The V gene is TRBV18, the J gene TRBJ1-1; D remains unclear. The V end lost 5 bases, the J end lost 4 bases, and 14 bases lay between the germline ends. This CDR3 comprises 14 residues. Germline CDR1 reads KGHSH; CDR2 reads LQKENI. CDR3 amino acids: CASSKGSFGTEAFF. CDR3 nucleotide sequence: TGTGCCAGCTCAAAAGGGTCCTTCGGCACTGAAGCTTTCTTT.

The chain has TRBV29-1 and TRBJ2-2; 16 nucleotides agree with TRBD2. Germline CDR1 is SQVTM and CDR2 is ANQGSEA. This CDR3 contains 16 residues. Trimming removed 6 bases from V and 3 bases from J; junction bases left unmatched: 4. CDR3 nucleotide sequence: TGCAGCGTCGGGACTAGCGGGAGGGCGTACACCGGGGAGCTGTTTTTT. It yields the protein CSVGTSGRAYTGELFF.

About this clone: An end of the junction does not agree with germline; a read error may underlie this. CDR3 coding DNA: TGTGCCAGCAGCCGATGGGACAGCCATCACCCCCAGCATTTT. Its protein product is CASSRWDSHHPQHF. This chain connects TRBV5-8 to TRBJ1-5; 7 bases match TRBD1. The length of the CDR3 is 14 residues. CDR1 is SGHTS, CDR2 YDEGEE, per germline.

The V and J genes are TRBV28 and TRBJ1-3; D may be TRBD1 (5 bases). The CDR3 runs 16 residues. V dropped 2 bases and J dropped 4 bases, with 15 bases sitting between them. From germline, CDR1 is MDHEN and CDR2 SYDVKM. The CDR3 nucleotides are TGTGCCAGCAGTTTAACCTTCGGGAGGGGAGGAAACACCATATATTTT. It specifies CASSLTFGRGGNTIYF.

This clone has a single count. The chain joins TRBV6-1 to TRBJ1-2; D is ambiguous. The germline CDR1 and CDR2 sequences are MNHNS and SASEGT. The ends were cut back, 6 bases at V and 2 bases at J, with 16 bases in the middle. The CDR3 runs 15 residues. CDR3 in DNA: TGTGCCAGCAGCCAGACACCTATGTCCAACTATGGCTACACCTTC. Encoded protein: CASSQTPMSNYGYTF.

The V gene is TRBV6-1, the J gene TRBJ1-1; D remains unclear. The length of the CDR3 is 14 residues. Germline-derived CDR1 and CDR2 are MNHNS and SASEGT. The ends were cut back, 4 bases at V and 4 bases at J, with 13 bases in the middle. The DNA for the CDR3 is TGTGCCAGCAGTGCGGCAGGCGGGAGCACTGAAGCTTTCTTT. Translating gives CASSAAGGSTEAFF.

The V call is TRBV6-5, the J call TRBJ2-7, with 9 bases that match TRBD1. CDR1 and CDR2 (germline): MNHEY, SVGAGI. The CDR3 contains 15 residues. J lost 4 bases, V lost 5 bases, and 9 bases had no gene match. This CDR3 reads CASSLTGQGWYEQYF. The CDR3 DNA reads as TGTGCCAGCAGTCTCACAGGACAGGGGTGGTACGAGCAGTACTTC.

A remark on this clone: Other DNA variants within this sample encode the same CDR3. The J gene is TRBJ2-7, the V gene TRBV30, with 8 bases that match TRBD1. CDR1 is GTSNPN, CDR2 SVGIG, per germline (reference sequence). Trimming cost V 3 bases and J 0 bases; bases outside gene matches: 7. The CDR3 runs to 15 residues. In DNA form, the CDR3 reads TGTGCCTGGAGCGGCCACAGGGGGAGCTCCTACGAGCAGTACTTC. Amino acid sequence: CAWSGHRGSSYEQYF.